This T cell receptor (beta chain) is from a study of cytomegalovirus exposure and HLA in healthy donors. Worth noting for this clone: Its antigen remains unknown.

13 Jbeta primers and 60 Vbeta primers were used for the PCR. TCRdb keeps only in-frame clones here, not all; method: immunoSEQ multiplex PCR. The sample data list about 72,000 clones. Study-wide results and caveats: Per a prior analysis, the majority of TCR beta V segments were productive roughly 90% or roughly 30% of the time. Fewer N-insertions than the roughly 670-donor mean were reportedly shown by an Asian-associated ancestry cluster in a later analysis. A later analysis revealed that TCR association rates differed between HLA loci, peaking at DRB1 and bottoming out at HLA-C.

This clonotype was obtained from a woman aged 40 to 50 in good health and CMV-seropositive. What was sequenced was PBMCs.

CDR3 sequence (DNA): TGTGCCACCAGCAGAGTCCGACAGGGGCCGCTAGCGGGAGAGGAATTCTTC. This encodes CATSRVRQGPLAGEEFF. The V gene is TRBV15, the J gene TRBJ2-1; 10 bases agree with TRBD2. The CDR3 length is 17 residues. Germline lookup yields CDR1 LNHNV and CDR2 YYDKDF (reference sequence). The V segment lost 1 base and the J segment 16 bases; nucleotides outside the gene matches: 19.